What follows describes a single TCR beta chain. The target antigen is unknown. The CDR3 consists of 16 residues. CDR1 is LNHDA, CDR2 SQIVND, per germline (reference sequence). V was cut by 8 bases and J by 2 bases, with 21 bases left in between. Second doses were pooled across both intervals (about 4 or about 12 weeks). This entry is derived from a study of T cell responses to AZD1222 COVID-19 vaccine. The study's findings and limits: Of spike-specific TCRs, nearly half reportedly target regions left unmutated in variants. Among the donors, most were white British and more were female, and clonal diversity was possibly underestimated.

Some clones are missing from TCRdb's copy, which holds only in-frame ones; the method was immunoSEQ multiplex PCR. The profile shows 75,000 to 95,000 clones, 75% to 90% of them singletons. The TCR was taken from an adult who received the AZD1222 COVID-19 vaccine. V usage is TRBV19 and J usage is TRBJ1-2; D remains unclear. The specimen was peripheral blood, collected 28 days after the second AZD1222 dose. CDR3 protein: CASSSPPGIVNYGYTF. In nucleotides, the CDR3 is TGTGCCAGTTCGTCCCCGCCGGGTATTGTAAACTATGGCTACACCTTC.